This entry concerns a single T cell receptor beta chain. PCR employed 60 Vbeta and 13 Jbeta primers. This table comes from immunoSEQ multiplex PCR, and its TCRdb copy is limited to in-frame clones, with some not included. The repertoire has 200,000 or so clones, around 81% of them found once; the top ten carry 2.1%. V dropped 5 bases and J dropped 2; count of bases not matched to a gene: 5. The CDR3 is 14 residues long. The germline V gene has CDR1 SGHTS and CDR2 YDEGEE. The data stem from a study of cytomegalovirus exposure and HLA in healthy donors. Input material: PBMCs. The chain couples TRBV5-8 to TRBJ1-1; 8 nucleotides agree with TRBD1. This sequence was found in a woman aged 18-30 years in good health and CMV-seropositive. The CDR3 here is CASRGQGLNTEAFF. In DNA form, the CDR3 reads TGTGCCAGCAGAGGACAGGGTCTTAACACTGAAGCTTTCTTT.